Below, 28 T cell receptor beta chains from the same sample are listed, as sequenced in a study of T cells after yellow fever vaccination. Each CDR3 protein is one row after TCRdb ran MiXCR on the 5' RACE reads. The data contain roughly 240,000 distinct CDR3 sequences, roughly 6.8% of them singletons. The sample consisted of CD4+ T cells sorted from PBMCs, taken on the day of the yellow fever booster vaccination. Source of these receptors: a man aged 25 to 40 who received the YFV17D yellow fever vaccine.

This clonotype was counted ten times or more. This chain joins TRBV10-3 and TRBJ2-3; TRBD2 might be the D (6 bases). The CDR3 length is 16 residues. Germline assignment: CDR1 ENHRY and CDR2 SYGVKD. V was cut by 4 bases and J by 0 bases, with 14 bases left in between. CDR3 in amino acids: CAISVRLGTSTDTQYF. CDR3 coding DNA: TGTGCCATCAGTGTACGACTAGGAACCAGCACAGATACGCAGTATTTT.

For this clonotype: Germline is not matched at one junction end, which may reflect a read error. The chain joins TRBV18 to TRBJ2-1, with D possibly TRBD1 on 6 matching bases. CDR1 is KGHSH and CDR2 is LQKENI in the germline V gene. The CDR3 runs 14 residues. This CDR3 is CASSPPGAYNEQFF. CDR3 DNA sequence: TGTGCCAGCTCCCCACCAGGGGCCTACAATGAGCAGTTCTTC.

This sequence joins TRBV7-9 and TRBJ2-2; TRBD1 might be the D (5 bases). This CDR3 contains 15 residues. The V gene's germline CDR1 is SEHNR and CDR2 FQNEAQ (reference sequence). Trimming took off 6 bases at V and 4 bases at J, with 15 bases between the two ends. The CDR3 sequence: CASSRQLLGTGELFF. CDR3 coding DNA: TGTGCCAGCAGTCGACAGTTGTTGGGCACCGGGGAGCTGTTTTTT. Using reference TRBV7-9 and TRBJ2-2 for the parts outside the CDR3, the full variable domain is DTGVSQNPRHKITKRGQNVTFRCDPISEHNRLYWYRQTLGQGPEFLTYFQNEAQLEKSRLLSDRFSAERPKGSFSTLEIQRTEQGDSAMYLCASSRQLLGTGELFFGEGSRLTVL.

CDR3 region: CASSLDRLAATYEQYF. CDR3 sequence (DNA): TGTGCCAGCAGCTTGGATCGATTAGCGGCTACCTACGAGCAGTACTTC. This chain uses TRBV7-2 with TRBJ2-7; D may be TRBD2 (6 bases). Germline V gene data show CDR1 as SGHTA and CDR2 as FQGNSA. V lost 3 bases and J lost 2, with 17 bases in between. The CDR3 has 16 amino acids.

In its sample, this clonotype was seen a few times. The chain links TRBV6-5 to TRBJ2-2; weak D call: TRBD1 (5 bases). CDR1 is MNHEY, CDR2 SVGAGI, per germline. V shed 0 bases and J shed 6 bases, with 11 bases lying between them. The CDR3 consists of 15 residues. The CDR3, as DNA: TGTGCCAGCAGTTACTCACCAACAGGCCCCGGGGAGCTGTTTTTT. Translation gives CASSYSPTGPGELFF.

This clonotype came up many times. The CDR3 DNA reads TGTGCCAGCAGTTTACGGGGGGAGGGTCTAAATGAGCAGTTCTTC. It encodes CASSLRGEGLNEQFF. The V and J genes are TRBV27 and TRBJ2-1; TRBD2 agrees at 7 bases. This CDR3 contains 15 residues. V lost 2 bases to trimming and J lost 7 bases; unmatched junction nucleotides: 8. Per germline, CDR1 MNHEY and CDR2 SMNVEV (reference sequence).

V usage is TRBV7-9 and J usage is TRBJ2-2; either TRBD1 or TRBD2 may fit D (5 bases each). With 2 bases removed from V and 4 bases from J, the gap between germline ends came to 14 bases. Germline V gene lookup returns CDR1 SEHNR and CDR2 FQNEAQ (reference sequence). CDR3 size: 16 residues. CDR3 coding DNA: TGTGCCAGCAGCTTACGTCTGGATGGGGGCACCGGGGAGCTGTTTTTT. This gives the protein CASSLRLDGGTGELFF.

This clonotype has just a few counts. The rearrangement links TRBV5-1 to TRBJ2-3; D remains unclear. The CDR3 is 12 amino acids. The germline CDR1 and CDR2 sequences are SGHRS and YFSETQ. Between the trimmed V and J ends, which lost 4 bases and 6 bases, there was a span of 9 bases. The CDR3 DNA is TGCGCCAGCAGCCGGCGTGAGGATACGCAGTATTTT. Protein: CASSRREDTQYF.

This clonotype was seen a handful of times. The chain couples TRBV12-3 or TRBV12-4 to TRBJ1-2, with D tentatively TRBD1 (5 bases). The CDR3 loop spans 15 amino acids. The V gene lost 6 bases and the J gene lost 6 bases, with 20 bases spanning the gap. The CDR3 is CASRPTWGGWNGYTF. The CDR3 nucleotides read TGTGCCAGCAGGCCAACTTGGGGGGGGTGGAATGGCTACACCTTC.

The rearrangement joins TRBV5-1 to TRBJ1-2; the D gene is possibly TRBD1 (6 bases). CDR3 size: 14 residues. V lost 4 bases and J lost 6, with 16 bases in between. Germline V CDR1 and CDR2: SGHRS, YFSETQ. The CDR3: CASSLQGLQNGYTF. DNA of the CDR3: TGCGCCAGCAGCCTACAGGGATTACAGAATGGCTACACCTTC.

The rearrangement joins TRBV5-1 to TRBJ2-2, with D perhaps matching TRBD1 or TRBD2 (5 bases each). Trimming stripped 1 base from V and 5 bases from J, with 15 bases between. The CDR3 consists of 16 residues. Germline assignment: CDR1 SGHRS and CDR2 YFSETQ. CDR3 sequence (DNA): TGCGCCAGCAGCTTGCAGCTGGAGAGGGGAACCGGGGAGCTGTTTTTT. Protein product: CASSLQLERGTGELFF.

In this sample, this clonotype turned up many times. The J gene is TRBJ2-7, the V gene TRBV12-3 or TRBV12-4, with D possibly being TRBD1 (5 bases). CDR3 length: 11 residues. The V end was cut by 6 bases, the J end by 7 bases, with 10 bases between. CDR3 DNA: TGTGCCAGCAGCAGGGCGGTGGAGCAGTACTTC. Translated: CASSRAVEQYF.

With regard to this clonotype: The junction does not match germline at one end; this may be a read error. V and J are TRBV20-1 and TRBJ2-1; D could derive from TRBD1 or TRBD2 (6 bases each). The CDR3 is 13 amino acids. The germline V gene encodes CDR1 DFQATT and CDR2 SNEGSKA (reference sequence). The CDR3 DNA reads TGCTGTGCAGGGGCAAGCGGGTACAATGAGCAGTTCTTC. Residues: CCAGASGYNEQFF.

This clonotype showed up many times. The V gene is TRBV5-1, the J gene TRBJ2-5; the match to TRBD1 covers 7 bases. This CDR3 spans 13 amino acids. Trimming cost V 4 bases and J 5 bases; bases outside gene matches: 5. From germline, CDR1 is SGHRS and CDR2 YFSETQ. The CDR3 DNA sequence: TGCGCCAGCAGCCGGGACAGACTCGAGACCCAGTACTTC. This translates into CASSRDRLETQYF.

This clonotype has only a few counts. The J gene is TRBJ1-1, the V gene TRBV6-2 or TRBV6-3; TRBD1 is a possible D gene (5 bases). Trimming shortened V by 10 bases and J by 4 bases, and 16 bases separated the two germline ends. This CDR3 is 13 amino acids long. Germline CDR1 and CDR2: MNHEY and SVGEGT. The CDR3 reads CAILRGSGTEAFF. The CDR3 bases are TGTGCCATCCTAAGGGGTTCGGGCACTGAAGCTTTCTTT.

The gene calls are TRBV4-3 and TRBJ2-3; D is ambiguous. There are 13 residues in the CDR3. The V end was cut by 0 bases, the J end by 8 bases, with 9 bases between. Germline values: CDR1 LGHNA, CDR2 YSLEER. The CDR3 sequence is CASSQEKGSTQYF. The DNA of the CDR3 is TGCGCCAGCAGCCAAGAAAAGGGCAGTACGCAGTATTTT.

This clonotype occurred many times. The genes are TRBV12-3 or TRBV12-4 and TRBJ2-5, with D possibly matching TRBD1 (6 bases). The germline V and J ends were trimmed by 5 bases and 1 base, with 11 bases remaining between them. This CDR3 has 14 residues. CDR3 loop: CASSPPRGQETQYF. In nucleotides, the CDR3 is TGTGCCAGCAGTCCACCCAGGGGCCAAGAGACCCAGTACTTC.

This clonotype has a count of ten or more. The chain has TRBV5-1 and TRBJ2-1, with 7 bases aligning to TRBD1. CDR3 size: 13 residues. Germline V gene data show CDR1 as SGHRS and CDR2 as YFSETQ. V trimming: 0 bases; J trimming: 10 bases; junction bases outside the gene matches: 4. The CDR3 sequence: CASSLGVGQEQFF. In nucleotides, the CDR3 is TGCGCCAGCAGCTTGGGGGTGGGACAGGAGCAGTTCTTC.

This clonotype has ten or more counts. V is TRBV12-3 or TRBV12-4 and J is TRBJ1-1, with D perhaps matching TRBD1 (6 bases). The V gene lost 5 bases and the J gene lost 5 bases, with 9 bases spanning the gap. This CDR3 spans 12 amino acids. CDR3 in amino acids: CASSITGTEAFF. The CDR3, as DNA: TGTGCCAGCAGTATTACAGGGACTGAAGCTTTCTTT.

This clonotype was detected only a few times. The V gene is TRBV18, the J gene TRBJ2-5, with D unresolved. The CDR3 contains 13 residues. Germline lookup yields CDR1 KGHSH and CDR2 LQKENI. Trimming took 2 bases from V and 7 from J, leaving 11 bases between them. The CDR3 DNA follows: TGTGCCAGCTCACCAGGTACCTATGTGACCCAGTACTTC. Protein sequence: CASSPGTYVTQYF.

This clonotype occurred many times. This chain uses TRBV6-1 with TRBJ1-2, with D uncertain. V lost 1 base to trimming and J lost 4 bases, with 7 bases between them. CDR1 and CDR2 (germline): MNHNS, SASEGT. There are 13 residues in the CDR3. The CDR3 is CASSEVRSYGYTF. Written as DNA, the CDR3 is TGTGCCAGCAGTGAAGTCAGGAGCTATGGCTACACCTTC.

This clonotype was observed at least ten times. The V call is TRBV11-2, the J call TRBJ1-5; D is unclear. CDR1 is SGHAT, CDR2 FQNNGV, per germline. Deletions cut 0 bases from V and 4 bases from J, with 4 bases between. CDR3 length: 13 residues. The CDR3 region is CASSLESNQPQHF. CDR3 coding DNA: TGTGCCAGCAGCTTAGAGAGTAATCAGCCCCAGCATTTT.

This rearrangement joins TRBV7-2 to TRBJ1-2; D not certain. In germline, CDR1 is SGHTA, CDR2 FQGNSA. The CDR3 totals 13 residues. Deletions cut 6 bases from V and 4 bases from J, with 12 bases between. The CDR3 loop reads CASRGGGGYGYTF. CDR3 DNA sequence: TGTGCCAGCAGGGGAGGCGGCGGCTATGGCTACACCTTC.

The chain links TRBV18 to TRBJ2-7, with TRBD2 matching over 11 bases. The length of the CDR3 is 16 residues. V gave up 5 bases and J gave up 5 bases; unmatched junction bases: 11. CDR1 and CDR2 from the germline V gene are KGHSH and LQKENI. The DNA for the CDR3 is TGTGCCAGCTCAGAAAAAACAACTAGCGGGAGCGACGAGCAGTACTTC. This encodes CASSEKTTSGSDEQYF.

The chain couples TRBV18 to TRBJ1-4, with unresolved D. Trimming removed 4 bases from V and 4 bases from J, with 10 bases in between. Per the germline V gene, CDR1 is KGHSH and CDR2 is LQKENI. The CDR3 has 14 residues. The CDR3 bases are TGTGCCAGCTCACTCTCCGGGGTTAATGAAAAACTGTTTTTT. The encoded protein is CASSLSGVNEKLFF.

This clonotype was seen repeatedly, ten times or more. This chain uses TRBV2 with TRBJ2-7; D call uncertain. The CDR3 is 14 amino acids. Trimming took 5 bases from V and 5 from J, leaving 16 bases between them. Germline loops: CDR1 SNHLY, CDR2 FYNNEI. DNA of the CDR3: TGTGCCAGCAGTAGTGACGCAAGGGTCAACGAGCAGTACTTC. It specifies CASSSDARVNEQYF.

A word on this clonotype: The junction departs from the called germline gene at one end, perhaps through a read error. The V call is TRBV5-1, the J call TRBJ2-7; D gene uncertain. Germline CDR1 SGHRS, CDR2 YFSETQ. This CDR3 contains 15 residues. The CDR3 region is CVSSLELSSSYEQYF. The DNA of the CDR3 is TGCGTCAGCAGCTTGGAACTATCAAGCTCCTACGAGCAGTACTTC.

In its sample, this clonotype was seen many times. The chain joins TRBV3-1 to TRBJ2-7; the D is unclear. The length of the CDR3 is 15 residues. V was pared by 1 base and J by 4 bases, with 14 bases between. Per germline, CDR1 LGHDT and CDR2 YNNKEL (reference sequence). CDR3 DNA: TGTGCCAGCAGCCAAGTGCCGGTAGGTGGGTACGAGCAGTACTTC. Translation gives CASSQVPVGGYEQYF.